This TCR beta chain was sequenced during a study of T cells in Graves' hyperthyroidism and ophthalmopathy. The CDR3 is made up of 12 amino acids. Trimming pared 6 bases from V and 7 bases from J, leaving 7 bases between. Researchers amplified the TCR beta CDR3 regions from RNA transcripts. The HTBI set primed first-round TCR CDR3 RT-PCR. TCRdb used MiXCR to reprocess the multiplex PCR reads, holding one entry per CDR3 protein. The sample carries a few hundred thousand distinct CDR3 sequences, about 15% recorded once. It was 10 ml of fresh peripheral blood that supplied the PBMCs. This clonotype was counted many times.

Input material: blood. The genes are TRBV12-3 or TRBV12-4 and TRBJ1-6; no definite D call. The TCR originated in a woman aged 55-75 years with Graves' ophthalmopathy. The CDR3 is CASSEQNSPLHF. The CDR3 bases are TGTGCCAGCAGCGAACAGAATTCACCCCTCCACTTT.